This entry lists 30 T cell receptor beta chains sequenced from one sample in a study of spatial heterogeneity in lung cancer. TCRdb re-analysed the 5' RACE reads in MiXCR, keeping a single row per CDR3 protein. The sample lists 7,300 or so distinct CDR3 sequences; around 15% were seen once. Time point given: sample taken at primary tumor resection. Sample: normal lung tissue next to the tumor, taken at surgery. The receptors were sampled from a male donor with early-stage non-small cell lung cancer.

This clonotype was detected ten times or more. In DNA form, the CDR3 reads TGCGCCAGCACCGGACAGGGCTACGAGCAGTACTTC. Protein sequence: CASTGQGYEQYF. The rearrangement joins TRBV5-1 to TRBJ2-7, with 8 nucleotides matching TRBD1. The junction had 2 bases not matched to a gene; V was cut back by 6 bases and J by 3 bases. Per the germline V gene, CDR1 is SGHRS and CDR2 is YFSETQ. The length of the CDR3 is 12 residues. The whole variable domain, remainder taken from reference TRBV5-1 and TRBJ2-7, is KAGVTQTPRYLIKTRGQQVTLSCSPISGHRSVSWYQQTPGQGLQFLFEYFSETQRNKGNFPGRFSGRQFSNSRSEMNVSTLELGDSALYLCASTGQGYEQYFGPGTRLTVT.

The chain combines TRBV9 with TRBJ1-1; unclear D gene. The V end was cut by 1 base, the J end by 1 base, with 8 bases between. From germline, CDR1 is SGDLS and CDR2 YYNGEE. The CDR3 runs to 14 residues. The DNA for the CDR3 is TGTGCCAGCAGCGTATCCCCACGGAACACTGAAGCTTTCTTT. It encodes CASSVSPRNTEAFF.

This clonotype was seen only a few times. The CDR3 region is CASVSDRGTSGSYEQYF. Written as DNA, the CDR3 is TGTGCCAGCGTCAGCGACAGGGGGACTAGCGGATCCTACGAGCAGTACTTC. The V call is TRBV5-6, the J call TRBJ2-7, with 11 bases lining up with TRBD2. The CDR3 is 17 amino acids. J was trimmed by 1 base and V by 7 bases; bases with no gene match: 13. Germline CDR1 SGHDT, CDR2 YYEEEE.

Turning to this clonotype: Because the CDR3 is missing its conserved closing phenylalanine or tryptophan, this is likely a read error. The V call is TRBV28, the J call TRBJ2-7; D uncertain. Germline assignment: CDR1 MDHEN and CDR2 SYDVKM. This CDR3 is built from 11 residues. V gave up 4 bases and J gave up 4 bases, with 5 bases separating them. Here the CDR3 DNA reads TGTGCCAGCAGTTCCGAATACGAGCAGTACCTC. The encoded protein is CASSSEYEQYL.

This clonotype came up many times. The V call is TRBV29-1, the J call TRBJ2-4; 8 nucleotides agree with TRBD1. There are 15 residues in the CDR3. CDR1 SQVTM and CDR2 ANQGSEA come from the germline V gene. Germline trimming cut 5 bases from V and 8 bases from J; bases unmatched to any gene: 14. The CDR3 nucleotides are TGCAGCGTTATAGGGGATCAGGGGGCGCGGGACATTCAGTACTTC. Translating it yields CSVIGDQGARDIQYF.

By share of the sample, this clonotype is medium-sized (0.01 to 0.1%). The chain is built from TRBV7-3 and TRBJ2-1; 8 positions agree with TRBD1. The V gene end was trimmed by 4 bases and the J gene end by 7 bases; junction bases not matched to a gene: 6. This CDR3 region has 14 residues. The germline CDR1 and CDR2 sequences are SGHTA and FQGTGA. CDR3 in DNA: TGTGCCAGCAGCTCCGGGACAGGAGTTAATGAGCAGTTCTTC. Translating gives CASSSGTGVNEQFF.

The chain is built from TRBV19 and TRBJ1-5, with 9 bases fitting TRBD1. This CDR3 contains 16 residues. The trim removed 8 bases at V and 0 bases at J, leaving 8 bases unmatched. Germline lookup yields CDR1 LNHDA and CDR2 SQIVND (reference sequence). As DNA, the CDR3 is TGTGCCAGTTTGGGACAGGGACCTAATAGCAATCAGCCCCAGCATTTT. Its translation is CASLGQGPNSNQPQHF.

This clonotype has just a few counts. The rearrangement links TRBV7-2 to TRBJ2-3; no reliable D call. V shed 1 base and J shed 3 bases, with 5 bases lying between them. Germline loops: CDR1 SGHTA, CDR2 FQGNSA. The CDR3 runs to 13 residues. The DNA for the CDR3 is TGTGCCAGCAGCTTAGATTGGACAGATACGCAGTATTTT. Its translation: CASSLDWTDTQYF.

By its share, this clonotype is large. The CDR3 DNA reads as TGTGCCAGCAGCTCGGGACAGGGGTCGAACACTGAAGCTTTCTTT. It specifies CASSSGQGSNTEAFF. The chain joins TRBV7-9 to TRBJ1-1; 10 bases fit TRBD1. Germline values: CDR1 SEHNR, CDR2 FQNEAQ (reference sequence). After removal of 4 bases from V and 1 base from J, the junction contained 3 bases not matched to a gene. This CDR3 is built from 15 residues. The complete variable domain, with remaining parts taken from reference TRBV7-9 and TRBJ1-1, reads DTGVSQNPRHKITKRGQNVTFRCDPISEHNRLYWYRQTLGQGPEFLTYFQNEAQLEKSRLLSDRFSAERPKGSFSTLEIQRTEQGDSAMYLCASSSGQGSNTEAFFGQGTRLTVV.

In this sample, this clonotype turned up a few times. The chain employs TRBV9 and TRBJ2-1; 9 bases line up with TRBD1. V shed 4 bases and J 8 bases; nucleotides not matched to a gene: 10. Looked up from germline, CDR1 is SGDLS and CDR2 is YYNGEE. This CDR3 is 15 amino acids long. The CDR3 nucleotides read TGTGCCAGCAGCTTAAGGGACAGGGTCATCGATGAGCAGTTCTTC. Its translation is CASSLRDRVIDEQFF.

This clonotype has a handful of counts. The V and J genes are TRBV2 and TRBJ2-2, with 7 bases matching TRBD1. Trimming cost V 8 bases and J 3 bases; bases outside gene matches: 9. Germline V gene lookup returns CDR1 SNHLY and CDR2 FYNNEI. The CDR3 runs to 15 residues. In DNA, the CDR3 is TGTGCCAGCGGGTACGGGCAGGGGGACACCGGGGAGCTGTTTTTT. Translating it yields CASGYGQGDTGELFF.

This clonotype rates as medium-sized (0.01 to 0.1%). The genes are TRBV6-6 and TRBJ1-5; D is undetermined. V lost 7 bases to trimming and J lost 10 bases, with 14 bases between them. This CDR3 is 12 amino acids long. Looked up from germline, CDR1 is MNHNY and CDR2 is SVGAGI (reference sequence). CDR3 sequence (DNA): TGTGCCAGCACGTCTTTCGCCAGCCCCCAGCATTTT. Amino acid sequence: CASTSFASPQHF.

This clonotype showed up many times. This chain connects TRBV20-1 to TRBJ2-1, with D possibly being TRBD2 (7 bases). V lost 3 bases and J 8 bases, leaving 17 bases between the germline ends. Germline V gene sequence: CDR1 DFQATT, CDR2 SNEGSKA (reference sequence). The CDR3 length is 14 residues. CDR3 protein: CSARRGGGLYEQFF. CDR3 DNA: TGCAGTGCTAGGAGGGGCGGGGGCCTATATGAGCAGTTCTTC.

This chain connects TRBV20-1 to TRBJ1-1; D gene unclear. The germline V gene has CDR1 DFQATT and CDR2 SNEGSKA (reference sequence). V lost 3 bases, J lost 0 bases, and 14 bases lay in between. There are 15 residues in the CDR3. The CDR3 loop reads CSASSGLTLNTEAFF. DNA of the CDR3: TGCAGTGCTAGTTCCGGACTGACCTTGAACACTGAAGCTTTCTTT.

The J gene is TRBJ2-5, the V gene TRBV10-2; no firm D call. The CDR3 totals 12 residues. The germline V gene has CDR1 WSHSY and CDR2 SAAADI. Trimming took 10 bases from V and 5 from J, leaving 14 bases between them. The CDR3 spells CATKGGSETQYF. The CDR3 nucleotides read TGCGCCACCAAGGGTGGATCGGAGACCCAGTACTTC.

The genes are TRBV7-9 and TRBJ2-7; D is perhaps TRBD1 or TRBD2 (6 bases each). Germline V gene lookup returns CDR1 SEHNR and CDR2 FQNEAQ (reference sequence). V lost 5 bases and J 5 bases, leaving 16 bases between the germline ends. This CDR3 comprises 14 residues. The CDR3 region has the DNA TGTGCCAGCAGCCCCTGGGGGGCTCGGGACGAGCAGTACTTC. Residues: CASSPWGARDEQYF.

In its sample, this clonotype was seen a few times. The chain couples TRBV29-1 to TRBJ2-1; TRBD2 matches at 8 bases. Trimming removed 6 bases from V and 4 bases from J; junction bases left unmatched: 11. Germline V gene sequence: CDR1 SQVTM, CDR2 ANQGSEA. The CDR3 length is 15 residues. The CDR3 reads CSVLQRERGYNEQFF. The CDR3 DNA follows: TGCAGCGTACTACAGCGGGAGAGGGGATACAATGAGCAGTTCTTC.

This clonotype was seen at least ten times. The V gene is TRBV18, the J gene TRBJ1-2; 8 nucleotides align to TRBD1. J gave up 4 bases and V 2 bases, and 9 bases lay outside the gene matches. The CDR3 consists of 16 residues. Per germline, CDR1 KGHSH and CDR2 LQKENI. The CDR3 reads CASSPDRAGGVYGYTF. The CDR3 DNA reads as TGTGCCAGCTCACCAGATAGAGCAGGGGGCGTCTATGGCTACACCTTC.

The V and J genes are TRBV10-3 and TRBJ2-1; D may be TRBD2 (6 bases). The ends were cut back, 9 bases at V and 10 bases at J, with 16 bases in the middle. Germline-derived CDR1 and CDR2 are ENHRY and SYGVKD. The CDR3 contains 12 residues. CDR3 bases: TGTGCCATATCGGGACTTCCAAGGGAGCAGTTCTTC. Translation: CAISGLPREQFF.

The V call is TRBV29-1, the J call TRBJ1-2, with a tentative D call TRBD1 (6 bases). Trimming removed 7 bases at V and 6 bases at J, with 12 bases between. CDR3 size: 11 residues. Germline CDR1 reads SQVTM; CDR2 reads ANQGSEA. CDR3 loop: CSGVRGDGYTF. The CDR3 DNA is TGCAGCGGTGTCAGGGGAGATGGCTACACCTTC.

By proportion, this clonotype is large. The chain combines TRBV11-2 with TRBJ2-3, with TRBD2 identical over 7 bases. The CDR3 runs to 15 residues. Per the germline V gene, CDR1 is SGHAT and CDR2 is FQNNGV. The V segment lost 5 bases and the J segment 5 bases; nucleotides outside the gene matches: 10. The chain's CDR3 is CASSPETSWGDTQYF. The CDR3 DNA reads TGTGCCAGCAGCCCAGAGACTAGCTGGGGAGATACGCAGTATTTT.

This clonotype was counted ten times or more. The V and J genes are TRBV29-1 and TRBJ1-1; 10 nucleotides match TRBD1. The CDR3 sequence is 13 residues long. The J segment lost 5 bases and the V segment lost 6 bases, leaving 6 bases of the junction unmatched. Germline V lookup: CDR1 SQVTM, CDR2 ANQGSEA. In nucleotides, the CDR3 is TGCAGCGTGGACCGGGACAGGGGTACTGAAGCTTTCTTT. This translates into CSVDRDRGTEAFF.

This clonotype was detected many times. J is TRBJ1-1 and V is TRBV7-3; tentatively, D is TRBD1 (5 bases). The CDR3 totals 16 residues. The V end lost 5 bases, the J end lost 0 bases, and 16 bases lay between the germline ends. Germline-derived CDR1 and CDR2 are SGHTA and FQGTGA. In DNA, the CDR3 is TGTGCCAGCAGCCCTGACGGGGCGTCTTTGAACACTGAAGCTTTCTTT. Amino acid sequence: CASSPDGASLNTEAFF.

By share of the sample, this clonotype is medium-sized (0.01 to 0.1%). This chain connects TRBV20-1 to TRBJ1-5; the match to TRBD1 covers 9 bases. The CDR3 sequence is 16 residues long. Trimming cost V 0 bases and J 7 bases; bases outside gene matches: 10. The V gene's germline CDR1 is DFQATT and CDR2 SNEGSKA (reference sequence). The CDR3 DNA reads as TGCAGTGCTAGAGATCACACGGGACAGGGAGGACAGCCCCAGCATTTT. It specifies CSARDHTGQGGQPQHF.

This clonotype is medium-sized (0.01 to 0.1%). The rearrangement uses TRBV3-1 and TRBJ2-1; D tentatively fits TRBD1 or TRBD2 (5 bases each). CDR3 length equals 14 residues. V lost 4 bases, J lost 3 bases, and 10 bases lay in between. The germline gives CDR1 LGHDT, CDR2 YNNKEL (reference sequence). CDR3 amino acids: CASSPGRIYNEQFF. The CDR3 region has the DNA TGTGCCAGCAGCCCGGGACGGATCTACAATGAGCAGTTCTTC.

This clonotype was seen once. This chain uses TRBV6-1 with TRBJ1-1, with D uncertain. The CDR3 is 14 amino acids. Germline V gene data show CDR1 as MNHNS and CDR2 as SASEGT. V lost 5 bases and J lost 3, with 13 bases in between. CDR3 bases: TGTGCCAGCAGTTTTCGGACGGGTTACACTGAAGCTTTCTTT. Its protein product is CASSFRTGYTEAFF.

The genes are TRBV28 and TRBJ1-1; D call uncertain. Per the germline V gene, CDR1 is MDHEN and CDR2 is SYDVKM. The CDR3 contains 13 residues. V was cut by 5 bases and J by 1 base, with 8 bases left in between. CDR3 loop: CASSLPANTEAFF. The CDR3 DNA reads TGTGCCAGCAGTCTCCCCGCGAACACTGAAGCTTTCTTT. The variable domain in full, completed from reference TRBV28 and TRBJ1-1, reads DVKVTQSSRYLVKRTGEKVFLECVQDMDHENMFWYRQDPGLGLRLIYFSYDVKMKEKGDIPEGYSVSREKKERFSLILESASTNQTSMYLCASSLPANTEAFFGQGTRLTVV.

This clonotype is medium-sized (0.01 to 0.1%). CDR3 amino acids: CASSPPNRVRSNQPQHF. CDR3 nucleotides: TGTGCCAGCAGTCCCCCCAACAGGGTCCGAAGCAATCAGCCCCAGCATTTT. The rearrangement links TRBV28 to TRBJ1-5, with D possibly matching TRBD1 (6 bases). Trimming stripped 5 bases from V and 1 base from J, with 18 bases between. Germline V CDR1 and CDR2: MDHEN, SYDVKM. This CDR3 is built from 17 residues.

The chain recombines TRBV29-1 with TRBJ1-3; a possible D gene is TRBD1 (6 bases). Germline V gene sequence: CDR1 SQVTM, CDR2 ANQGSEA. The CDR3 covers 15 residues. V was clipped by 1 base and J by 5 bases, with 15 bases between them. The CDR3 sequence: CSVEAPDRNRNTIYF. The DNA of the CDR3 is TGCAGCGTTGAAGCACCCGACAGGAACAGAAACACCATATATTTT.

In this sample, this clonotype turned up many times. This chain uses TRBV7-2 with TRBJ2-7; D ambiguous. The germline V and J ends were trimmed by 1 base and 6 bases, with 7 bases remaining between them. Germline V lookup: CDR1 SGHTA, CDR2 FQGNSA. This CDR3 spans 12 amino acids. The CDR3 loop is CASSLDTGEQYF. CDR3 coding DNA: TGTGCCAGCAGCTTAGATACCGGCGAGCAGTACTTC.